Listed below are T cell receptor beta chains from one sample, sequenced in a study of blood T cells in healthy people across ages. TCRdb called the 5' RACE reads again in MiXCR, with one record for every CDR3 protein. The table shows roughly 1 million distinct CDR3 sequences, with under 30% occurring only once. The data also belong to a second study, concerning T cells of mothers and their children.

The specimen was blood. Receptor source: a girl aged 2-10 years in good health. Both conserved end residues are part of each CDR3. A D gene is named only where the DNA matches it firmly. Clone size is given for some rows only: seen once, a few or many times, or a class if the clone is expanded.

cdr3_length	clone_size	v_call	d_call	j_call	cdr3_aa	cdr3_nt
17	NA	TRBV5-1	NA	TRBJ2-2	CASSLRRGSRNTGELFF	TGCGCCAGCAGCTTGAGGCGGGGATCAAGGAACACCGGGGAGCTGTTTTTT
13	NA	TRBV20-1	NA	TRBJ2-1	CSARSSSHNEQFF	TGCAGTGCTAGGTCCAGTTCCCACAATGAGCAGTTCTTC
14	NA	TRBV27	NA	TRBJ1-2	CASSFVGPQDGYTF	TGTGCCAGCAGTTTCGTTGGACCTCAGGACGGCTACACCTTC
13	NA	TRBV7-9	NA	TRBJ2-7	CASSQELKREQYF	TGTGCCAGCAGCCAGGAGTTGAAACGGGAGCAGTACTTC
16	NA	TRBV29-1	TRBD2	TRBJ2-1	CSVDRGAGGRWNEQFF	TGCAGCGTTGATAGAGGAGCGGGAGGGAGGTGGAATGAGCAGTTCTTC
11	NA	TRBV24-1	NA	TRBJ2-5	CATGEGETQYF	TGTGCCACCGGTGAGGGGGAGACCCAGTACTTC
13	NA	TRBV20-1	NA	TRBJ2-4	CSAKEGLRGIQYF	TGCAGTGCTAAAGAGGGATTGAGAGGCATTCAGTACTTC
14	few	TRBV7-8	TRBD2	TRBJ2-7	CASSPIDGGIEQYF	TGTGCCAGCAGCCCGATCGACGGGGGGATTGAGCAGTACTTC
14	NA	TRBV5-1	NA	TRBJ2-5	CASSLTRDQETQYF	TGCGCCAGCAGCTTGACCCGGGACCAAGAGACCCAGTACTTC
14	NA	TRBV28	TRBD2	TRBJ2-7	CASIGREGSYEQYF	TGTGCCAGCATTGGGCGGGAGGGATCCTACGAGCAGTACTTC
15	NA	TRBV12-3/TRBV12-4	NA	TRBJ2-5	CASRPHGGPWGAQYF	TGTGCCAGCAGACCTCACGGGGGTCCATGGGGAGCCCAGTACTTC
13	NA	TRBV20-1	TRBD2	TRBJ2-7	CSARWASGYEQYF	TGCAGTGCTAGATGGGCTAGCGGTTACGAGCAGTACTTC
13	NA	TRBV5-1	TRBD2	TRBJ2-5	CASSIPGGETQYF	TGCGCCAGCAGTATCCCGGGGGGAGAGACCCAGTACTTC
16	few	TRBV20-1	NA	TRBJ2-1	CSARGRGARVASEQFF	TGCAGTGCTAGAGGCCGCGGGGCGCGGGTGGCTAGTGAGCAGTTCTTC
15	few	TRBV4-3	TRBD2	TRBJ2-7	CASSQYNSGGYEQYF	TGCGCCAGCAGCCAATATAATAGCGGGGGCTACGAGCAGTACTTC
14	NA	TRBV28	TRBD1	TRBJ2-7	CASSPPVTGVEQYF	TGTGCCAGCAGTCCTCCCGTGACAGGGGTCGAGCAGTACTTC
14	NA	TRBV27	NA	TRBJ1-1	CASSFMGANTEAFF	TGTGCCAGCAGTTTCATGGGGGCAAACACTGAAGCTTTCTTT
14	few	TRBV11-2	NA	TRBJ1-1	CASSLGFLGTEAFF	TGTGCCAGCAGCTTGGGGTTCTTGGGCACTGAAGCTTTCTTT
15	NA	TRBV5-6	NA	TRBJ1-3	CASSLGGGSGNTIYF	TGTGCCAGCAGCTTGGGAGGGGGCTCTGGAAACACCATATATTTT
11	NA	TRBV20-1	NA	TRBJ1-1	CSASLQGWAFF	TGCAGTGCTAGCTTACAGGGTTGGGCTTTCTTT
10	few	TRBV7-9	NA	TRBJ2-7	CAVRGGEQYF	TGTGCCGTACGTGGAGGCGAGCAGTACTTC
15	few	TRBV2	NA	TRBJ2-7	CASRDGRTGHYEQYF	TGTGCCAGCAGGGATGGGAGGACAGGCCACTACGAGCAGTACTTC
14	few	TRBV29-1	TRBD2	TRBJ2-1	CSVEGTSGMNEQFF	TGCAGCGTTGAAGGGACTAGCGGGATGAATGAGCAGTTCTTC
13	few	TRBV29-1	TRBD1	TRBJ2-5	CSVEGGTGKTQYF	TGCAGCGTTGAAGGGGGGACAGGGAAGACCCAGTACTTC
14	NA	TRBV25-1	NA	TRBJ2-2	CASVRQANTGELFF	TGTGCCAGCGTACGACAGGCGAACACCGGGGAGCTGTTTTTT
14	NA	TRBV20-1	NA	TRBJ2-5	CSAWEGGIEETQYF	TGCAGTGCATGGGAGGGGGGCATTGAAGAGACCCAGTACTTC
16	few	TRBV7-2	TRBD2	TRBJ2-1	CASSSSLANDVDEQLF	TGTGCCAGCAGCTCCTCACTAGCGAACGATGTCGATGAGCAGCTCTTC
12	few	TRBV27	NA	TRBJ2-5	CASTDLQETQYF	TGTGCCAGCACAGACTTACAAGAGACCCAGTACTTC
14	NA	TRBV28	NA	TRBJ2-7	CASGFSGNSYEQYF	TGTGCCAGCGGTTTTTCCGGGAACTCCTACGAGCAGTACTTC
14	NA	TRBV6-6	TRBD1	TRBJ2-7	CASSYSGTDYEQYF	TGTGCCAGCAGTTACTCCGGGACAGACTACGAGCAGTACTTC
12	few	TRBV4-1	NA	TRBJ1-2	CASSQGLAGYTF	TGCGCCAGCAGCCAGGGTCTGGCTGGCTACACCTTC
16	NA	TRBV6-1	NA	TRBJ1-2	CASMRGAGKANYGYTF	TGTGCCAGCATGAGGGGCGCTGGTAAAGCTAACTATGGCTACACCTTC
15	NA	TRBV20-1	NA	TRBJ2-1	CSALFRDTRLDEQFF	TGCAGTGCTCTCTTCCGAGACACCCGCCTCGATGAGCAGTTCTTC
16	NA	TRBV14	NA	TRBJ1-4	CASSQEAWLLEEKLFF	TGTGCCAGCAGCCAAGAAGCGTGGCTCCTTGAAGAAAAACTGTTTTTT
12	few	TRBV2	NA	TRBJ2-3	CASNRRADTQYF	TGTGCCAGCAATCGGAGGGCAGATACGCAGTATTTT
14	NA	TRBV29-1	NA	TRBJ2-7	CSVGRAEGAYEQYF	TGCAGCGTTGGTAGGGCGGAGGGGGCCTACGAGCAGTACTTC
14	NA	TRBV29-1	NA	TRBJ1-2	CSVEDKGSNYGYTF	TGCAGCGTTGAAGACAAAGGCAGTAACTATGGCTACACCTTC
14	NA	TRBV20-1	TRBD2	TRBJ2-5	CSGGASGSQETQYF	TGCAGTGGGGGGGCTAGCGGGTCACAAGAGACCCAGTACTTC
14	NA	TRBV11-1	NA	TRBJ2-5	CASSLQEFQETQYF	TGTGCCAGCAGTTTACAGGAGTTTCAAGAGACCCAGTACTTC
16	NA	TRBV9	TRBD2	TRBJ2-2	CASSPGSGGVTGELSF	TGTGCCAGCAGCCCAGGTAGCGGGGGAGTCACCGGGGAGCTGTCTTTT
16	few	TRBV5-6	NA	TRBJ2-1	CASSPGTRLPHNEQFF	TGTGCCAGCAGCCCCGGGACCCGCCTTCCCCACAATGAGCAGTTCTTC
17	few	TRBV4-3	TRBD1	TRBJ1-3	CASSQEVQGISGNTIYF	TGCGCCAGCAGCCAAGAGGTACAGGGGATTAGCGGAAACACCATATATTTT
12	NA	TRBV6-2/TRBV6-3	TRBD1	TRBJ1-2	CASADRDYGYTF	TGTGCCAGCGCAGACAGGGACTATGGCTACACCTTC
16	NA	TRBV4-2	TRBD1	TRBJ1-1	CASSKQMDRGLTEAFF	TGTGCCAGCAGCAAACAGATGGACAGGGGGCTGACTGAAGCTTTCTTT
14	few	TRBV10-3	TRBD1	TRBJ2-7	CAIRLTGNTVEQYF	TGTGCCATTCGCCTGACAGGGAATACCGTCGAGCAGTACTTC
15	NA	TRBV29-1	NA	TRBJ1-2	CSVDPNSGSGYGYTF	TGCAGCGTTGATCCTAATAGTGGGTCCGGGTATGGCTACACCTTC
15	NA	TRBV7-2	NA	TRBJ2-4	CASSLEPRVKNIQYF	TGTGCCAGCAGCTTAGAACCGCGGGTGAAAAACATTCAGTACTTC
15	NA	TRBV7-9	NA	TRBJ2-7	CASSHSYRDLYEQYF	TGTGCCAGCAGCCACTCCTACAGGGACCTTTACGAGCAGTACTTC
12	few	TRBV6-2/TRBV6-3	NA	TRBJ1-1	CASSTYGMGTFF	TGTGCCAGCAGTACCTACGGAATGGGAACTTTCTTT
12	NA	TRBV12-5	NA	TRBJ2-7	CAAGPSFYEQYF	TGTGCCGCGGGACCCTCTTTCTACGAGCAGTACTTC
11	NA	TRBV29-1	NA	TRBJ2-7	CSVEDLDEQYF	TGCAGCGTTGAGGACCTCGACGAGCAGTACTTC
17	NA	TRBV5-5	NA	TRBJ2-7	CASSDLHLVLMTSEQYF	TGTGCCAGCAGCGATCTACATCTTGTACTGATGACTAGCGAGCAGTACTTC
14	NA	TRBV4-1	NA	TRBJ2-7	CASSQAVNSYEQYF	TGCGCCAGCAGCCAAGCTGTCAACTCCTACGAGCAGTACTTC
13	NA	TRBV7-9	NA	TRBJ2-5	CATSKGDLETQYF	TGTGCCACCTCCAAAGGGGATTTAGAGACCCAGTACTTC
21	few	TRBV6-2/TRBV6-3	NA	TRBJ2-1	CASSYSKLGTSGNGGLDEQFF	TGTGCCAGCAGTTACTCGAAACTTGGGACTTCGGGGAATGGAGGTCTCGATGAGCAGTTCTTC
14	few	TRBV28	NA	TRBJ1-5	CASAPPQHYQPQHF	TGTGCCAGCGCCCCTCCTCAGCACTATCAGCCCCAGCATTTT
17	few	TRBV4-1	NA	TRBJ2-1	CASSQSHPLQGDDEQFF	TGCGCCAGCAGCCAATCACACCCGCTACAGGGCGATGATGAGCAGTTCTTC
15	NA	TRBV3-1	NA	TRBJ2-7	CASSQDLFGDYEQYF	TGTGCCAGCAGCCAAGATCTTTTTGGTGACTACGAGCAGTACTTC
17	few	TRBV7-3	TRBD2	TRBJ2-1	CASSEGTSGRACNEQFF	TGTGCCAGCAGCGAAGGGACTAGCGGGAGGGCCTGCAATGAGCAGTTCTTC